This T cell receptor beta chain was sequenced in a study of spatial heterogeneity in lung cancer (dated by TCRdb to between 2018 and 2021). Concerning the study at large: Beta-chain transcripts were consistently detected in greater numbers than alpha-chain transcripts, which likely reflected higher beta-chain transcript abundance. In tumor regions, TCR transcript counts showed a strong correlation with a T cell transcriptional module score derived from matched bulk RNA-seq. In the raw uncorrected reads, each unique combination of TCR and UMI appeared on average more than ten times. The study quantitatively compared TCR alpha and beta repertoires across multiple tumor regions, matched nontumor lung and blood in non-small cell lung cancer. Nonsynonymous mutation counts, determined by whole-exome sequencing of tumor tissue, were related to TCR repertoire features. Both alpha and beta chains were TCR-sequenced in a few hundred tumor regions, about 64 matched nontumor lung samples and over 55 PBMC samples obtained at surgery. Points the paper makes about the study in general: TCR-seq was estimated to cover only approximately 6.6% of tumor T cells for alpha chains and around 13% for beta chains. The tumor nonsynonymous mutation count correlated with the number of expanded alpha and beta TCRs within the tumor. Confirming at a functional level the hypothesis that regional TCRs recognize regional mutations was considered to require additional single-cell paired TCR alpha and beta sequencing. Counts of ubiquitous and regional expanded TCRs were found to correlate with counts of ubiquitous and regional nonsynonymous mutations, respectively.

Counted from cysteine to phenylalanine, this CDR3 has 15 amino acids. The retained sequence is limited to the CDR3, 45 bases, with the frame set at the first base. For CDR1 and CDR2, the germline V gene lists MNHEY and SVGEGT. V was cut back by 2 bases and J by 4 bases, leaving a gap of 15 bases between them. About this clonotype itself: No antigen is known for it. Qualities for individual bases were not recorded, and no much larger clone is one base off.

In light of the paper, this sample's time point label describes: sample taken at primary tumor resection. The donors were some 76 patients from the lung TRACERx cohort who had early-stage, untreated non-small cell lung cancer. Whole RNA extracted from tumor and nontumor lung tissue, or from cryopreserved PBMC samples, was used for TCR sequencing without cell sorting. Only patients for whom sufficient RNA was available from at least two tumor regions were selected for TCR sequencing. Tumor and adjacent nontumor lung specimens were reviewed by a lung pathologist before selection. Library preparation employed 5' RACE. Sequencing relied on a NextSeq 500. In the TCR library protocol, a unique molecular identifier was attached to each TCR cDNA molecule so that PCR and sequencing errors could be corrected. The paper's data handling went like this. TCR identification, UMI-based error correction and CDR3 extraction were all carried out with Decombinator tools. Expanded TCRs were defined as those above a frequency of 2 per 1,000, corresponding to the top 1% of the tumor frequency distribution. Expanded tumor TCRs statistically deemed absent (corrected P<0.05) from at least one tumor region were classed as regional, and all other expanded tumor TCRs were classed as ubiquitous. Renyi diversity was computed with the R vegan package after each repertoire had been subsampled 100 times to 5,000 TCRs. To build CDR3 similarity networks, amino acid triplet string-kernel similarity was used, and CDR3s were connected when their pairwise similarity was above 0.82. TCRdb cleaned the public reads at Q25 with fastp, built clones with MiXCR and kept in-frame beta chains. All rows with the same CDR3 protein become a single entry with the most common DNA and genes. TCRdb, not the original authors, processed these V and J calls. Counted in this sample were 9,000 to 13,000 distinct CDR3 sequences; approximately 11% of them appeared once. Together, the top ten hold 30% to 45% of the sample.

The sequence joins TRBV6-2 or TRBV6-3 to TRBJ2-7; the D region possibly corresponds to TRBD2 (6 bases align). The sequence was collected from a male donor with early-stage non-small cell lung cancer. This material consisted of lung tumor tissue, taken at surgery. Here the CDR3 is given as CASSYTVGLRYEQYF. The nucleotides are TGTGCCAGCAGTTACACCGTCGGACTAAGATACGAGCAGTACTTC.